This T cell receptor beta chain appears in the sequencing data of a study of blood T cell repertoires in COVID-19. Repertoires were generated with immunoSEQ multiplex PCR, while TCRdb's copy carries only in-frame clones and drops some. Here the sample spans 100,000 to 150,000 clones, about 70% being singletons. V gave up 4 bases and J gave up 3 bases; unmatched junction bases: 17. CDR3 length equals 18 residues. The germline V gene has CDR1 MNHNS and CDR2 SASEGT. The chain carries TRBV6-1 and TRBJ1-2; 7 positions agree with TRBD1. The sequence was obtained from a woman in her 70s with acute or convalescent COVID-19. The sequencing input was peripheral blood. The CDR3 protein is CASSGVRGGSFGDYGYTF. CDR3 nucleotide sequence: TGTGCCAGCAGTGGAGTAAGAGGGGGCTCTTTCGGTGACTATGGCTACACCTTC.